The TCR beta chain under discussion was sequenced for a study of siplizumab effects on memory and regulatory T cells. The repertoire was sequenced with immunoSEQ multiplex PCR; TCRdb's copy has only in-frame clones and lacks some. The sample includes about 50,000 clones, 85% to 95% of them seen just once. V was trimmed by 3 bases and J by 2 bases, leaving 7 bases between them. Germline V lookup: CDR1 MNHEY, CDR2 SMNVEV (reference sequence). CDR3 length: 14 amino acids. The V gene is TRBV27, the J gene TRBJ2-2; D gene unclear. What was sequenced was CD8+ T cells sorted from blood. The sequence was obtained from a human donor in good health. Here the CDR3 reads CASSFGLNTGELFF. CDR3 in DNA: TGTGCCAGCAGTTTTGGGCTTAACACCGGGGAGCTGTTTTTT.